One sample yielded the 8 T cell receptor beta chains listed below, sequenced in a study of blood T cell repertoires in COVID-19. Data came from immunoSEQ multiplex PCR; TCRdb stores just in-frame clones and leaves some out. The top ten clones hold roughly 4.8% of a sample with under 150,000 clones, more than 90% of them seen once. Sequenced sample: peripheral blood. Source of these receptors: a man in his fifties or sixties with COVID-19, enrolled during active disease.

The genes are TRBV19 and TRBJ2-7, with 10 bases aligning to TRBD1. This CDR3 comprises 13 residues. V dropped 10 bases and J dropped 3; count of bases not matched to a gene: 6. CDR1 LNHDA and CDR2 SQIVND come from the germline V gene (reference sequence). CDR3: CATTRDRGYEQYF. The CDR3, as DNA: TGTGCCACCACGAGGGACAGGGGCTACGAGCAGTACTTC.

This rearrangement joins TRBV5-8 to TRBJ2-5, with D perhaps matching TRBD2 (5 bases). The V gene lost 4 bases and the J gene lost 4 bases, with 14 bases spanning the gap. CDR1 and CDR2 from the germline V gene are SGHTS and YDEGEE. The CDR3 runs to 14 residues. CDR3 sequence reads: CASSPEGGRETQYF. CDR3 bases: TGTGCCAGCAGCCCTGAGGGTGGCCGAGAGACCCAGTACTTC.

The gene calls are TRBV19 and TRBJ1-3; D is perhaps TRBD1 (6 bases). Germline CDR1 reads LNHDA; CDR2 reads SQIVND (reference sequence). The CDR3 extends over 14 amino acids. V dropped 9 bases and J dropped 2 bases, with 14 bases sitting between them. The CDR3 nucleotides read TGTGCCAGCTTTCAGGGGACGCCTGGAAACACCATATATTTT. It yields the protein CASFQGTPGNTIYF.

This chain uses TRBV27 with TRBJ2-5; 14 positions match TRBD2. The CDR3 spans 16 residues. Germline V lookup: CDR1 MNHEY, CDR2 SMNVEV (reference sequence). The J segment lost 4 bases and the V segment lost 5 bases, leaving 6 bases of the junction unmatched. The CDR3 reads CASSKGLAGEGETQYF. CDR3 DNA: TGTGCCAGCAGTAAGGGACTAGCGGGAGAGGGAGAGACCCAGTACTTC.

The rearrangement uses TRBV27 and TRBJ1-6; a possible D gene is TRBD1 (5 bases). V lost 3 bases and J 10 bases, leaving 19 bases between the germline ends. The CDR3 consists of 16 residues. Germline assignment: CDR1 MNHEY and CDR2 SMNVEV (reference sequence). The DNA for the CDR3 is TGTGCCAGCAGTTTGCCGCCGGGGGAGAGGGAATCACCCCTCCACTTT. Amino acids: CASSLPPGERESPLHF.

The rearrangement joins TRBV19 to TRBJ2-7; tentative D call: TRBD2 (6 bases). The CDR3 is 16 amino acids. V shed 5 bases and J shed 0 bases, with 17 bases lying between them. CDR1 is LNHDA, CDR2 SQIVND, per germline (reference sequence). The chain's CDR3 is CASSGSSGLSSYEQYF. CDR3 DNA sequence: TGTGCCAGTAGTGGGAGTAGCGGCCTTAGCTCCTACGAGCAGTACTTC.

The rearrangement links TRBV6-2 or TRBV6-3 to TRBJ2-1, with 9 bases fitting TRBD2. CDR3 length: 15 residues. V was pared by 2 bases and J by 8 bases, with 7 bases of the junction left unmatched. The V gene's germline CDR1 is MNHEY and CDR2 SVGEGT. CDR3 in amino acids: CASSYRREGIDEQFF. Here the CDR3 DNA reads TGTGCCAGCAGTTACCGGCGGGAGGGGATCGATGAGCAGTTCTTC.

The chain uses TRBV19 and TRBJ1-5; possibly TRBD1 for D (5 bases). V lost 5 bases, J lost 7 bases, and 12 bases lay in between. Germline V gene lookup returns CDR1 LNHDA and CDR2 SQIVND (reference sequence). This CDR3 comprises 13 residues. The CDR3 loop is CASSPITGQPQHF. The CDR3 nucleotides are TGTGCCAGTAGTCCTATAACAGGCCAGCCCCAGCATTTT. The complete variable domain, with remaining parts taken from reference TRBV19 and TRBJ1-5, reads DGGITQSPKYLFRKEGQNVTLSCEQNLNHDAMYWYRQDPGQGLRLIYYSQIVNDFQKGDIAEGYSVSREKKESFPLTVTSAQKNPTAFYLCASSPITGQPQHFGDGTRLSIL.